This TCR beta chain was recovered during a study of blood T cell repertoires in COVID-19 (TCRdb year 2020). Regarding the research as a whole: Samples covering the acute and convalescent phases of COVID-19 were provided by collaborators in the United States, Italy and Spain. The samples were drawn from two sources: the first 160 participants of the ongoing ImmuneRACE study, and 1,000 to 1,500 subjects contributed by 6 global collaborators. The material from the prospective study consisted of cDNA or gDNA derived from T cells, B-cell-depleted T cells, or PBMCs. The repertoires were released in a freely available public database meant as a resource for research on the immune response to SARS-CoV-2. The dataset comprised deeply sampled blood TCRbeta repertoires from subjects exposed to, actively infected with, or recovered from COVID-19. Where available, HLA class I and class II types were obtained from metadata supplied by the sample provider rather than from assay-based typing. A de-identified subject ID, COVID-19 status, age in years and sex were almost always included in the sample metadata.

Taken from cysteine to phenylalanine, the CDR3 has 15 residues. Only the CDR3 region is kept as DNA, spanning 45 bases read in frame from base 1. The V end loses 5 bases and the J end loses 8 bases, and a stretch of 18 bases separates them. Sequences PRHDT (CDR1) and FYEKMQ (CDR2) are obtained from the germline V gene (reference sequence). TCRbeta CDR3 regions were amplified from genomic DNA by means of the immunoSEQ Assay, a bias-controlled multiplex PCR. From the authors' description of their analysis: Nucleated cell counts per sample were estimated from amplification of reference gene primers within the assay. To quantify the absolute abundance of each unique TCRbeta CDR3 rearrangement, sequence reads were collapsed and filtered. Productive Simpson clonality was computed per sample as the square root of Simpson's diversity index over productive rearrangements. The table was pulled from immuneACCESS by TCRdb, which kept in-frame rearrangements only. Such tables lose some clones; where checked, under half of the loss comes from unresolved V genes, and the rest has no known cause. Clone size and V and J calls were adopted from that table, with D and trimming inferred from the DNA. The sample includes 200,000 to 300,000 clones, with 88% observed a single time. The ten largest clones take up approximately 4% of the sample.

Note on this clone: This clone's antigen is unknown. No clone much larger than this one lies a single base away; base qualities are absent.

Broader findings and caveats from the paper: Clinical and demographic metadata were provided uncurated, with the amount varying by source and participant.

A second Seattle source provided samples from volunteer blood donors who had recovered from COVID-19. Collaborating institutions collected whole blood in K2EDTA tubes following their own protocols. For TCRbeta analysis, collaborators shipped samples as frozen whole blood, isolated PBMCs, or DNA extracted from either of those sample types. Sequenced input: peripheral blood. The V and J genes are TRBV13 and TRBJ1-4; TRBD1 is possibly the D segment (6 matching bases). The TCR comes from a man aged 55 to 69 who had recovered from COVID-19. The sequenced DNA: TGTGCCAGCAGCCCCGGCCCCGAAACAGGGGAAAAACTGTTTTTT. This encodes CASSPGPETGEKLFF.